What follows is one T cell receptor beta chain and its context. Its specificity is not known. These data come from a study of T-cell reconstitution after alpha-beta-depleted transplantation in children. Trimming cost V 2 bases and J 6 bases; bases outside gene matches: 6. This CDR3 region has 15 residues. CDR1 LGHNA and CDR2 YNFKEQ come from the germline V gene. TCRbeta library preparation incorporated unique molecular identifiers. Each CDR3 protein gets one entry after TCRdb re-called the PCR reads with MiXCR. The profile shows roughly 790,000 distinct CDR3 sequences, 15% to 20% of them singletons. Study-wide results and caveats: Surviving recipient T cells and intrathymic progenitors accounted for some patients' high TCRbeta diversity at day 60. Several hundred expanded graft clones reportedly gave rise to the alpha-beta T cells present about two months after transplant. It was newly produced T cells that mostly accounted for T-cell counts and diversity one year after transplant.

The clonotype comes from a male patient aged 10 to 17 who had a stem cell transplant for acute lymphoblastic leukemia, so the T cells may come from the graft donor. The chain recombines TRBV4-2 with TRBJ2-3; the match to TRBD2 covers 9 bases. Material: PBMCs, mostly from graft donor cells, obtained 360 days after TCRalphabeta/CD19-depleted stem cell transplant. The CDR3 sequence: CASSQPSGTKDTQYF. DNA of the CDR3: TGTGCCAGCAGCCAACCTAGCGGGACCAAGGATACGCAGTATTTT.